These 20 T cell receptor beta chains were all obtained from the same sample, sequenced in a study of regulatory T cells in long-lasting Graves disease (dated by TCRdb to about 2021). According to the study, the label for this sample's time point signals: persistent/refractory GD, antithyroid drugs over 5 years with positive TRAb. RNA was extracted from PBMCs in TRIzol for both TCR sequencing and RNA sequencing. Libraries were built with multiplex PCR. Reads for this sample came from an Illumina HiSeq 4000. iRepertoire HTBI primers and Arm-PCR amplification of CDR3 regions were used to construct TCR beta libraries. The public reads were reanalyzed by TCRdb: fastp trimming at Q25, MiXCR alignment, in-frame beta chains only. Rows matching on CDR3 protein sequence are summarized as one entry with the most common DNA and genes. This sample has some 300,000 distinct CDR3 sequences in its table, and under 25% of those were observed once. The ten largest clones take up roughly three fifths of the sample.

The sample in question was peripheral blood mononuclear cells (PBMCs), obtained when the disease was refractory, from a patient treated with antithyroid drugs. The receptor set was obtained from a female donor with Graves disease.

This sequence joins TRBV7-3 and TRBJ1-6; D is undetermined. Trimming removed 1 base from V and 10 bases from J, with 14 bases in between. The CDR3 is 15 amino acids. Looked up from germline, CDR1 is SGHTA and CDR2 is FQGTGA. The CDR3 region is CASSLMNTPDSPLHF. The CDR3 region has the DNA TGTGCCAGCAGCTTAATGAATACCCCGGACTCACCCCTCCACTTT.

The table lists this clonotype with a count of one. This CDR3 reads CASSLILTGVGETQYF. CDR3 in DNA: TGTGCCAGCAGCTTGATACTAACGGGAGTGGGGGAGACCCAGTACTTC. V usage is TRBV7-9 and J usage is TRBJ2-5; D possibly corresponds to TRBD2 (6 bases). Trimming took 3 bases from V and 5 from J, leaving 19 bases between them. The CDR3 runs 16 residues. Germline lookup yields CDR1 SEHNR and CDR2 FQNEAQ (reference sequence).

V gene TRBV5-1 combines with J gene TRBJ2-1, with a tentative D call TRBD1 (5 bases). The CDR3 covers 12 residues. Looked up from germline, CDR1 is SGHRS and CDR2 is YFSETQ. V was clipped by 3 bases and J by 6 bases, with 7 bases between them. DNA for the CDR3: TGCGCCAGCAGCTCTAGGGGCAATGAGCAGTTCTTC. The encoded protein is CASSSRGNEQFF.

The rearrangement links TRBV7-9 to TRBJ1-3; D not resolved. Germline V gene lookup returns CDR1 SEHNR and CDR2 FQNEAQ (reference sequence). The CDR3 totals 15 residues. V lost 1 base and J 0 bases, leaving 7 bases between the germline ends. In nucleotides, the CDR3 is TGTGCCAGCAGCTTAGGTGGCAACTCTGGAAACACCATATATTTT. Translating it yields CASSLGGNSGNTIYF.

The chain joins TRBV4-3 to TRBJ2-2; weak D call: TRBD2 (5 bases). CDR1 and CDR2 (germline): LGHNA, YSLEER. The CDR3 loop spans 16 amino acids. Between the trimmed V and J ends, which lost 0 bases and 3 bases, there was a span of 11 bases. The CDR3: CASSQDLRTDTGELFF. The CDR3, as DNA: TGCGCCAGCAGCCAAGACTTGAGGACTGACACCGGGGAGCTGTTTTTT.

This clonotype has at least ten counts. The chain links TRBV7-9 to TRBJ2-5; D is tentatively TRBD1 or TRBD2 (5 bases each). Germline V gene data show CDR1 as SEHNR and CDR2 as FQNEAQ (reference sequence). The CDR3 loop spans 15 amino acids. V was pared by 4 bases and J by 0 bases, with 12 bases between. CDR3 nucleotides: TGTGCCAGCAGCTCATCCGGGACCGACCAAGAGACCCAGTACTTC. Amino acids: CASSSSGTDQETQYF.

The chain has TRBV4-3 and TRBJ1-5, with D perhaps TRBD1 (5 bases). The CDR3 is 13 residues long. CDR1 LGHNA and CDR2 YSLEER come from the germline V gene. Trimming pared 3 bases from V and 6 bases from J, leaving 9 bases between. This CDR3 reads CASSQGEGQPQHF. Written as DNA, the CDR3 is TGCGCCAGCAGCCAGGGGGAGGGTCAGCCCCAGCATTTT.

In its sample, this clonotype was seen many times. The V and J genes are TRBV2 and TRBJ1-2, with D perhaps matching TRBD1 (5 bases). V was clipped by 9 bases and J by 4 bases, with 18 bases between them. Germline CDR1 is SNHLY and CDR2 is FYNNEI. The CDR3 is made up of 14 amino acids. The CDR3 loop reads CARTSGGTGYGYTF. For the CDR3, the DNA is TGTGCCAGAACCTCTGGGGGGACGGGCTATGGCTACACCTTC.

The genes are TRBV7-2 and TRBJ2-7; D perhaps matches TRBD2 (6 bases). Germline values: CDR1 SGHTA, CDR2 FQGNSA. This CDR3 has 13 residues. V lost 6 bases, J lost 2 bases, and 11 bases lay in between. CDR3 in DNA: TGTGCCAGCAGTGGGGGGAGCGCCTACGAGCAGTACTTC. Translating it yields CASSGGSAYEQYF.

V gene TRBV7-3 combines with J gene TRBJ2-2; a weak D match, TRBD1 (6 bases). Per the germline V gene, CDR1 is SGHTA and CDR2 is FQGTGA. The ends were cut back, 5 bases at V and 1 base at J, with 8 bases in the middle. The CDR3 extends over 14 amino acids. Here the CDR3 reads CASSTGQNTGELFF. The DNA of the CDR3 is TGTGCCAGCAGCACGGGACAGAACACCGGGGAGCTGTTTTTT.

This chain joins TRBV28 and TRBJ2-2; a possible D gene is TRBD1 (5 bases). Germline V gene lookup returns CDR1 MDHEN and CDR2 SYDVKM. V was cut by 2 bases and J by 3 bases, with 13 bases left in between. The CDR3 totals 16 residues. The CDR3 is CASSLGRAEYTGELFF. CDR3 DNA sequence: TGTGCCAGCAGTTTAGGCAGGGCCGAGTACACCGGGGAGCTGTTTTTT.

This clonotype occurred a few times. The chain is built from TRBV30 and TRBJ2-7; 10 bases are shared with TRBD1. Germline loops: CDR1 GTSNPN, CDR2 SVGIG (reference sequence). With V trimmed by 0 bases and J by 7 bases, 3 bases remained unmatched. The CDR3 covers 13 residues. The CDR3, as DNA: TGTGCCTGGAGTGTCGACAGGGGGCGAGAGCAGTACTTC. Translated, it gives CAWSVDRGREQYF.

Comments on this clonotype: A single base separates this from a much larger clone, so it may be a read error. The gene calls are TRBV6-2 or TRBV6-3 and TRBJ1-1; D is unresolved. Looked up from germline, CDR1 is MNHEY and CDR2 is SVGEGT. The CDR3 is 15 amino acids. V shed 0 bases and J shed 6 bases, with 14 bases lying between them. The CDR3: CASSYSRRGWAEAFF. The CDR3 bases are TGTGCCAGCAGTTACTCGAGGCGGGGTTGGGCTGAAGCTTTCTTT.

CDR3 sequence (DNA): TGTGCCAGCAGCTTGGTCTCGAAGTCGCAGTATTTT. Translating it yields CASSLVSKSQYF. This chain links TRBV5-5 with TRBJ2-3; no clear D gene. V was trimmed by 0 bases and J by 10 bases, leaving 9 bases between them. The germline V gene has CDR1 SGHKS and CDR2 YYEKEE (reference sequence). CDR3 length equals 12 residues.

In its sample, this clonotype was seen a few times. The junction differs from germline at one of its ends, possibly a read error. The chain joins TRBV7-7 to TRBJ2-2; no firm D call. The CDR3 has 14 amino acids. Germline V gives CDR1 SSHAT, CDR2 FNYEAQ (reference sequence). CDR3 in amino acids: CASSSSIGAGELFF. The CDR3 nucleotides read TGTGCTAGCAGCTCCAGCATTGGGGCCGGGGAGCTGTTTTTT.

V and J are TRBV19 and TRBJ2-6; maybe TRBD2 (5 bases). V was trimmed by 4 bases and J by 4 bases, leaving 11 bases between them. This CDR3 region has 15 residues. Per the germline V gene, CDR1 is LNHDA and CDR2 is SQIVND (reference sequence). Here the CDR3 DNA reads TGTGCCAGTAGTACTGTGTCGGGAGGGGCCAACGTCCTGACTTTC. As protein: CASSTVSGGANVLTF.

This clonotype was counted at least ten times. This chain links TRBV6-1 with TRBJ1-1; the D is unclear. Trimming removed 5 bases at V and 1 base at J, with 8 bases between. This CDR3 is 13 amino acids long. The V gene's germline CDR1 is MNHNS and CDR2 SASEGT. CDR3 residues: CASSLTQNTEAFF. The CDR3 bases are TGTGCCAGCAGTCTGACGCAGAACACTGAAGCTTTCTTT.

The J gene is TRBJ2-7, the V gene TRBV6-1; 8 bases are a match to TRBD1. The length of the CDR3 is 14 residues. Germline CDR1 and CDR2: MNHNS and SASEGT. V lost 6 bases, J lost 4 bases, and 8 bases stayed unmatched. CDR3 bases: TGTGCCAGCAGCCAAAGGACAGGGTGGTACGAGCAGTACTTC. Protein sequence: CASSQRTGWYEQYF.

The V and J genes are TRBV19 and TRBJ2-5, with D hard to call. The CDR3 is 13 amino acids. In germline, CDR1 is LNHDA, CDR2 SQIVND (reference sequence). Between the trimmed V and J ends, which lost 5 bases and 5 bases, there was a span of 12 bases. The DNA for the CDR3 is TGTGCCAGTAGTCCTGGAAGGTGGGAGACCCAGTACTTC. Translation: CASSPGRWETQYF.

The chain's CDR3 is CASSMSRTLGRNEQFF. In DNA, the CDR3 is TGTGCCAGTAGTATGTCAAGGACCTTAGGACGGAATGAGCAGTTCTTC. The genes are TRBV19 and TRBJ2-1; D is ambiguous. This CDR3 region has 16 residues. Between the trimmed V and J ends, which lost 3 bases and 7 bases, there was a span of 19 bases. CDR1 is LNHDA, CDR2 SQIVND, per germline (reference sequence).